Shown below are 11 T cell receptor beta chains from a single sample sequenced in a study of blood T cell repertoires in COVID-19. This table comes from immunoSEQ multiplex PCR, and its TCRdb copy is limited to in-frame clones, with some not included. The sample yields 60,000 or so clones, 60% to 75% seen once. Sequenced: peripheral blood. The origin of the receptors is an elderly woman with acute or convalescent COVID-19.

The chain is built from TRBV2 and TRBJ1-5, with 7 bases matching TRBD1. Germline lookup yields CDR1 SNHLY and CDR2 FYNNEI. This CDR3 has 13 amino acids. V lost 6 bases, J lost 4 bases, and 3 bases stayed unmatched. Here the CDR3 DNA reads TGTGCCAGCAGGGGGACAGATAATCAGCCCCAGCATTTT. Amino acids: CASRGTDNQPQHF.

This rearrangement joins TRBV6-5 to TRBJ2-7; D perhaps matches TRBD1 (6 bases). Trimming left V 8 bases short and J 6 bases short, with 17 bases between. The germline CDR1 and CDR2 sequences are MNHEY and SVGAGI. The CDR3 contains 13 residues. In DNA form, the CDR3 reads TGTGCCAGCTGCTTAGGGGGAATGGGCGAGCAGTACTTC. Protein product: CASCLGGMGEQYF.

The table lists this clone with many counts. This chain uses TRBV4-3 with TRBJ2-7; 8 bases are shared with TRBD1. Trimming at V came to 0 bases and at J to 5 bases, leaving 6 bases not matched to a gene. Germline CDR1 reads LGHNA; CDR2 reads YSLEER. This CDR3 comprises 15 residues. The CDR3, as DNA: TGCGCCAGCAGCCAAGACGCAGGGGGCGTCGACGAGCAGTACTTC. Its protein is CASSQDAGGVDEQYF.

This clone was recorded only once. The V call is TRBV28, the J call TRBJ2-5; D perhaps matches TRBD2 (6 bases). The germline V and J ends were trimmed by 7 bases and 2 bases, with 11 bases remaining between them. The CDR3 covers 13 residues. Germline V gene sequence: CDR1 MDHEN, CDR2 SYDVKM. The CDR3 loop is CASTKGGQETQYF. The CDR3 DNA sequence: TGTGCCAGCACCAAAGGAGGGCAAGAGACCCAGTACTTC.

The chain links TRBV19 to TRBJ2-2, with a tentative D call TRBD1 (6 bases). The CDR3 is 15 residues long. Looked up from germline, CDR1 is LNHDA and CDR2 is SQIVND (reference sequence). V dropped 7 bases and J dropped 5 bases, with 17 bases sitting between them. CDR3 sequence reads: CASIPPGQQTGELFF. The CDR3 DNA sequence: TGTGCCAGTATCCCTCCGGGACAACAAACCGGGGAGCTGTTTTTT.

The V and J genes are TRBV30 and TRBJ2-7, with 9 bases identical to TRBD1. The CDR3 covers 14 residues. Trimming cost V 3 bases and J 7 bases; bases outside gene matches: 10. CDR1 and CDR2 (germline): GTSNPN, SVGIG (reference sequence). The CDR3 sequence is CAWSHGTGTDEQYF. As DNA, the CDR3 is TGTGCCTGGAGCCACGGGACAGGGACAGATGAGCAGTACTTC.

The V and J genes are TRBV5-4 and TRBJ2-1; TRBD1 matches 7 bases. Germline loops: CDR1 SGHNT, CDR2 YYREEE (reference sequence). The CDR3 is made up of 13 amino acids. Trimming at V came to 3 bases and at J to 6 bases, leaving 3 bases not matched to a gene. CDR3 loop: CASSSTGSNEQFF. CDR3 nucleotides: TGTGCCAGCAGCTCGACAGGGTCCAATGAGCAGTTCTTC.

The chain combines TRBV28 with TRBJ1-2, with unresolved D. Germline CDR1 is MDHEN and CDR2 is SYDVKM. CDR3 length: 13 residues. Trimming pared 2 bases from V and 4 bases from J, leaving 8 bases between. The CDR3 sequence: CASSLGRFYGYTF. The CDR3 region has the DNA TGTGCCAGCAGTTTAGGGAGATTCTATGGCTACACCTTC.

The CDR3 loop reads CASSSRGGHGYTF. The CDR3 DNA follows: TGTGCCAGCAGTTCCCGGGGGGGCCATGGCTACACCTTC. The chain carries TRBV12-3 or TRBV12-4 and TRBJ1-2; D perhaps matches TRBD1 (6 bases). This CDR3 comprises 13 residues. V was trimmed by 4 bases and J by 6 bases, leaving 12 bases between them.

This clone was observed once. The CDR3, as DNA: TGTGCCAGTAGTATAGATCAAGGGGGGGGCGCCGGCACCGGGGAGCTGTTTTTT. Amino acids: CASSIDQGGGAGTGELFF. The genes are TRBV19 and TRBJ2-2, with TRBD2 as a possible D gene (7 bases). Trimming took off 0 bases at V and 4 bases at J, with 18 bases between the two ends. Per germline, CDR1 LNHDA and CDR2 SQIVND (reference sequence). The CDR3 covers 18 residues. Supplemented by reference TRBV19 and TRBJ2-2, the full variable domain reads DGGITQSPKYLFRKEGQNVTLSCEQNLNHDAMYWYRQDPGQGLRLIYYSQIVNDFQKGDIAEGYSVSREKKESFPLTVTSAQKNPTAFYLCASSIDQGGGAGTGELFFGEGSRLTVL.

The V gene is TRBV10-3, the J gene TRBJ2-3; 9 bases are a match to TRBD2. Germline V gives CDR1 ENHRY, CDR2 SYGVKD. Losses at the gene ends were 7 bases for V and 9 bases for J; bases not matched to a gene: 14. The CDR3 is 15 amino acids. The CDR3 region is CAITSTSGTKGTQYF. Here the CDR3 DNA reads TGTGCCATCACCTCGACTAGCGGAACGAAGGGGACGCAGTATTTT.